This T cell receptor beta chain was sequenced for a study of CD8 T cells in ankylosing spondylitis. Findings of the study overall: There were earlier reports of some motif variants in reactive arthritis synovial fluid and blood.

This clonotype was recorded many times. The antigen remains undetermined. Trimming shortened V by 1 base and J by 8 bases, and 15 bases separated the two germline ends. This CDR3 spans 14 amino acids. Per germline, CDR1 SGDLS and CDR2 YYNGEE. TCRdb re-called the 5' RACE reads with MiXCR, one entry per CDR3 protein. The data show 150,000 to 200,000 distinct CDR3 sequences, 10% to 15% seen once. The receptor was isolated from a female donor with ankylosing spondylitis or in good health (not recorded which). The chain is built from TRBV9 and TRBJ1-1; D is unclear. The sequenced sample consisted of blood, either unsorted or a sorted T cell fraction (not recorded which). CDR3: CASSVLSGFSEAFF. DNA of the CDR3: TGTGCCAGCAGCGTACTTAGCGGGTTCTCGGAAGCTTTCTTT.